The clone carrying this T cell receptor (beta chain) was counted ten times or more. This entry is derived from a study of T cells in Graves' hyperthyroidism and ophthalmopathy. For the study at large: Peripheral blood was drawn at first diagnosis, prior to all treatment.

RNA transcripts gave rise to amplified TCR beta CDR3 regions. The HTBI set primed first-round TCR CDR3 RT-PCR. TCRdb independently ran MiXCR on the multiplex PCR reads; one entry per CDR3 protein. The data contain some 370,000 distinct CDR3 sequences, over 12% of them singletons. CDR1 is GTSNPN and CDR2 is SVGIG in the germline V gene (reference sequence). Germline trimming cut 3 bases from V and 6 bases from J; bases unmatched to any gene: 8. The CDR3 runs 14 residues. Disease duration was under 3 months in the ophthalmopathy patients, who also had a Clinical Activity Score of at least 3 and a NOSPECS grade of at least 4. Diagnoses used clinical symptoms, serum thyroxine and TRAb, thyroid ultrasound and orbital computed tomography.

The gene calls are TRBV30 and TRBJ2-1; TRBD2 aligns across 7 bases. The receptor was derived from a man aged 45-60 years with Graves' ophthalmopathy. The sequencing input was blood. CDR3 loop: CAWSPGGFGNEQFF. The CDR3 bases are TGTGCCTGGAGCCCCGGGGGGTTCGGCAATGAGCAGTTCTTC.